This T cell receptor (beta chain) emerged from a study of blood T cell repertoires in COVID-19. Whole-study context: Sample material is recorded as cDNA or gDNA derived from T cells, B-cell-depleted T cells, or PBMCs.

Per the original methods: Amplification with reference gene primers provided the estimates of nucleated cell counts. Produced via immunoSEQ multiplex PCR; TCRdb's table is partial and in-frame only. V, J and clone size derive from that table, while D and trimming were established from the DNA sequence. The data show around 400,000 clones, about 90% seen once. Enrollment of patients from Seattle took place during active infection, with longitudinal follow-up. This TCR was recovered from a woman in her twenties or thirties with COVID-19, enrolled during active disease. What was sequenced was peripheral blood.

The CDR3 loop is CAISGASLTDTQYF. CDR3 in DNA: TGTGCCATCAGTGGGGCGTCTCTCACAGATACGCAGTATTTT. J is TRBJ2-3 and V is TRBV10-3; D gene ambiguous. V lost 4 bases and J 2 bases, leaving 10 bases between the germline ends. The CDR3 runs 14 residues. Germline V lookup: CDR1 ENHRY, CDR2 SYGVKD.